This T cell receptor beta chain was observed in a study of shared clonotypes between healthy human individuals. Remarks on this clone: Its antigen remains unknown.

Points from the study as a whole: Blood was the only sampled material, and tissue repertoires likely differ.

Sorted subsets were amplified in replicate PCRs using around 220 ng DNA, about 30,000 T cell genomes. Clones were read by immunoSEQ multiplex PCR, and TCRdb kept only the in-frame ones, dropping some. The data show about 2.3 million clones, less than 95% seen once. There are 15 residues in the CDR3. Every contributor of samples was a Caucasian grown-up residing in Nashville, Tennessee. Splitting the CD4+ cells yielded a CD45RA+ naive subset and a CD45RA-negative memory subset. The chain employs TRBV21-1 and TRBJ2-3; the D call of TRBD1 is as the table states it, not checked on the DNA. TRBV21-1 is a pseudogene segment. The sequence was collected from a man between 18 and 29 years old in good health. Some clones in this sample may be carry-over from other donors' samples. Sequenced material: naive CD4+ T cells from PBMCs. The subset: CD45RA+ positively selected. The CDR3 bases are TGTGCCAGCAGCAAAGCGCAGGCTAGCACAGATACGCAGTATTTT. It yields the protein CASSKAQASTDTQYF.